This T cell receptor (beta chain) emerged from a study of regulatory T cells in long-lasting Graves disease. Overall study: For under 3 months, newly diagnosed Graves' patients had been taking antithyroid drugs.

CDR3 size: 14 residues. Germline CDR1 MNHNS, CDR2 SASEGT. Trimming left V 3 bases short and J 0 bases short, with 9 bases between. In its sample, this clonotype was seen many times. Arm-PCR of CDR3 regions with iRepertoire HTBI primers generated TCR beta libraries. TCRdb independently ran MiXCR on the multiplex PCR reads; one entry per CDR3 protein. Among 400,000 to 550,000 distinct CDR3 sequences listed, roughly 17% were seen once. Time point given: newly diagnosed GD, antithyroid drugs for less than 3 months. PBMC RNA was the source of the TCR library. A further study also used this sample, focusing on T cells in Graves' hyperthyroidism and ophthalmopathy. According to that study: Among clonotypes expanded in thyroid above 0.001, most were also found in blood. Stable hyperthyroidism and ophthalmopathy were separated using 13 V-J signatures.

The receptor comes from a woman under 40 with Graves disease. The rearrangement links TRBV6-1 to TRBJ2-7; D gene ambiguous. This specimen was peripheral blood mononuclear cells (PBMCs), taken at new diagnosis, from a patient treated with antithyroid drugs. The CDR3 reads CASSEYGFSYEQYF. CDR3 sequence (DNA): TGTGCCAGCAGTGAGTACGGGTTCTCCTACGAGCAGTACTTC.